The clone carrying this TCR beta chain was seen ten or more times. Its antigen is still unknown. This sample was included in a study of T cells in Graves' hyperthyroidism and ophthalmopathy. Study outcomes and limitations: Blood held most thyroid clonotypes expanded above 0.001 frequency. A model built on 13 V-J features separated ophthalmopathy from stable hyperthyroidism.

Researchers amplified the TCR beta CDR3 regions from RNA transcripts. The HTBI primer set served for first-round RT-PCR of the TCR CDR3. TCRdb fed the multiplex PCR reads into MiXCR, producing one record per CDR3 protein. Of some 510,000 distinct CDR3 sequences detected, under 25% appear once; the ten largest clones hold more than 20%. No progression to ophthalmopathy during 18 months of follow-up defined stable disease. Germline values: CDR1 MNHNS, CDR2 SASEGT. CDR3 length: 17 amino acids. Trimming took off 0 bases at V and 4 bases at J, with 16 bases between the two ends. The chain links TRBV6-1 to TRBJ1-5, with D unresolved. The clonotype originates from a man in his late teens or twenties with Graves' hyperthyroidism. Sequenced input: blood. CDR3 protein: CASSEARLGSLNQPQHF. The CDR3, as DNA: TGTGCCAGCAGTGAAGCGCGATTAGGCAGCTTAAATCAGCCCCAGCATTTT.